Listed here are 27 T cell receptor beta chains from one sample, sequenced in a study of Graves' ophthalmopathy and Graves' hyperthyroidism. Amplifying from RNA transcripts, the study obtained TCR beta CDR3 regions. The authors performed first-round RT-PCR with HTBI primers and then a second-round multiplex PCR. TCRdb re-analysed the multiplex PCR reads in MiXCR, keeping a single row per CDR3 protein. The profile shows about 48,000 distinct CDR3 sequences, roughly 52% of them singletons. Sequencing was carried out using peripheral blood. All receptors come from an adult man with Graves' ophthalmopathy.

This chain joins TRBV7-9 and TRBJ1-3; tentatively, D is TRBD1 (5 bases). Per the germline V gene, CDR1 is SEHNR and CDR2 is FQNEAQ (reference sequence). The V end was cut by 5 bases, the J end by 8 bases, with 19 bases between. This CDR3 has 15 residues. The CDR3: CASSPRTSSGYTIYF. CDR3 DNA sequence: TGTGCCAGCAGCCCAAGGACAAGCTCTGGGTACACCATATATTTT.

The CDR3 nucleotides read TGTGCCAGCGGACAGGGAGGAAGGACAGATACGCAGTATTTT. This gives the protein CASGQGGRTDTQYF. J is TRBJ2-3 and V is TRBV10-3; the match to TRBD1 covers 8 bases. Germline lookup yields CDR1 ENHRY and CDR2 SYGVKD. This CDR3 is 14 amino acids long. Trimming cost V 10 bases and J 3 bases; bases outside gene matches: 9.

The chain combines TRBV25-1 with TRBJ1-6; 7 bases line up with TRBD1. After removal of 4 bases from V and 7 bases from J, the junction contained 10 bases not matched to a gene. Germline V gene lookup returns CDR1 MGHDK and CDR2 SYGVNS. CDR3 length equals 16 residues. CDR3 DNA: TGTGCCAGCAGTGGGGGACAGACGGGGGGGAATTCACCCCTCCACTTT. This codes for CASSGGQTGGNSPLHF. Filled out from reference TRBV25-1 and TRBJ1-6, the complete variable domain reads EADIYQTPRYLVIGTGKKITLECSQTMGHDKMYWYQQDPGMELHLIHYSYGVNSTEKGDLSSESTVSRIRTEHFPLTLESARPSHTSQYLCASSGGQTGGNSPLHFGNGTRLTVT.

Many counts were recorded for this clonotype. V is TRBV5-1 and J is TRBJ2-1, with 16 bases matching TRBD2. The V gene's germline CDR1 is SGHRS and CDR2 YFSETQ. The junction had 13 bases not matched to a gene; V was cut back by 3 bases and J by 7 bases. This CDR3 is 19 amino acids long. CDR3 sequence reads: CASSSSGLAGGVGGNEQFF. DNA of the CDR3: TGCGCCAGCAGCTCCTCGGGACTAGCGGGAGGGGTGGGTGGGAATGAGCAGTTCTTC.

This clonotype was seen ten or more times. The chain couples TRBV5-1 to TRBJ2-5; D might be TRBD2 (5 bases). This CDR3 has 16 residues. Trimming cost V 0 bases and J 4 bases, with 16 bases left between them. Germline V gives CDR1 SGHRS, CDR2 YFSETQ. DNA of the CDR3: TGCGCCAGCAGCTTGGAATCGGTGGGAGCCCGAGAGACCCAGTACTTC. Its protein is CASSLESVGARETQYF. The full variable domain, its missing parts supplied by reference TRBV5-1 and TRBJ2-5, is KAGVTQTPRYLIKTRGQQVTLSCSPISGHRSVSWYQQTPGQGLQFLFEYFSETQRNKGNFPGRFSGRQFSNSRSEMNVSTLELGDSALYLCASSLESVGARETQYFGPGTRLLVL.

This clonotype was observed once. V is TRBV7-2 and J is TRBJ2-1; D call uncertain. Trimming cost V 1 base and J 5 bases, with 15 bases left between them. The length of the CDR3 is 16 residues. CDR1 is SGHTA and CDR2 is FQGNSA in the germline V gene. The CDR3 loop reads CASSLGRLRAHNEQFF. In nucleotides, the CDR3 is TGTGCCAGCAGCTTAGGACGGCTAAGAGCGCACAATGAGCAGTTCTTC.

The CDR3 spells CSARVPTSGRDYEQYF. The CDR3 DNA follows: TGCAGTGCTAGAGTCCCAACTAGCGGGAGAGACTACGAGCAGTACTTC. This chain uses TRBV20-1 with TRBJ2-7; the match to TRBD2 covers 11 bases. Trimming took 1 base from V and 3 from J; bases not matched to a gene: 8. CDR3 size: 16 residues. The germline V gene has CDR1 DFQATT and CDR2 SNEGSKA (reference sequence).

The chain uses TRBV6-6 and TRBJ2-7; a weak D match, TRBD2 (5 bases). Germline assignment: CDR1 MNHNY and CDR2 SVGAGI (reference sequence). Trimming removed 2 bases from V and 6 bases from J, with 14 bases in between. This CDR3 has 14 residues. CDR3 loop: CASSYVTRFSEQYF. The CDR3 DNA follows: TGTGCCAGCAGTTACGTAACTAGGTTTTCCGAGCAGTACTTC.

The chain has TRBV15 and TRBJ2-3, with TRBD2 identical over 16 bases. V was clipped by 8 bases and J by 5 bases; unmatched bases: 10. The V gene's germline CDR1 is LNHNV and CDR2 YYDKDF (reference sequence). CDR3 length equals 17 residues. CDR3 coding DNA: TGTGCCACCCGATTAGGGACTAGCGGGAGGGGAGTAGATACGCAGTATTTT. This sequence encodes CATRLGTSGRGVDTQYF.

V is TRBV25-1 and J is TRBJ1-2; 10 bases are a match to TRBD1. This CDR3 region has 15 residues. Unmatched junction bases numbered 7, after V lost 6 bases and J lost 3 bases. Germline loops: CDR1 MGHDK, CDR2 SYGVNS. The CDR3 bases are TGTGCCAGCAGAGGACAGGGGGGGAGAGACTATGGCTACACCTTC. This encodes CASRGQGGRDYGYTF.

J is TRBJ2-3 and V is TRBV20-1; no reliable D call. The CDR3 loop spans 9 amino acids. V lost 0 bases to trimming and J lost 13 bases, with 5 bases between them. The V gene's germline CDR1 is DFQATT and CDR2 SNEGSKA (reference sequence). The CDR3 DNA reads TGCAGTGCTAGAGATATGGAGTATTTT. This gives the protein CSARDMEYF.

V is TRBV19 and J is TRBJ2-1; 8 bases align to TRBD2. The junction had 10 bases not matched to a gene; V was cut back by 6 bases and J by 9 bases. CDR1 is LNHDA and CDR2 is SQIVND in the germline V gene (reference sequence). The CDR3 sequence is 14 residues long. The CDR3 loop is CASRNTRTSPEQFF. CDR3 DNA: TGTGCCAGTAGAAATACCAGGACTAGCCCTGAGCAGTTCTTC.

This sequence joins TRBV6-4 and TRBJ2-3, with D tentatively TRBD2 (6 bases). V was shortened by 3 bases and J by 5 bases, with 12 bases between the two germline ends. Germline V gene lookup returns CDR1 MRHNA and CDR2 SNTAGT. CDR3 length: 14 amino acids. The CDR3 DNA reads TGTGCCAGCAGTGAAGCGGAGGGTCTAGATACGCAGTATTTT. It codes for CASSEAEGLDTQYF.

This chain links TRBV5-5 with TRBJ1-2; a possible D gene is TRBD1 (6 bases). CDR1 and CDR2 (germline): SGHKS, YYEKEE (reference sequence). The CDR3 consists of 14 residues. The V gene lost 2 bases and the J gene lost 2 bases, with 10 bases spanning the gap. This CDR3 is CASSFLTGNYGYTF. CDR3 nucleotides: TGTGCCAGCAGCTTCCTTACAGGGAACTATGGCTACACCTTC.

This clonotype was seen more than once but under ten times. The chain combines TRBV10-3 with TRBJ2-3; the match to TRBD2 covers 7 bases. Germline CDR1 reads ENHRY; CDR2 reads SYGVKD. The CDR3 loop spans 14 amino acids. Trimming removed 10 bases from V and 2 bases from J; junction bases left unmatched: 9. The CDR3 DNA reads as TGTGCCACTTGGGGGGGGAGTCACACAGATACGCAGTATTTT. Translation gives CATWGGSHTDTQYF.

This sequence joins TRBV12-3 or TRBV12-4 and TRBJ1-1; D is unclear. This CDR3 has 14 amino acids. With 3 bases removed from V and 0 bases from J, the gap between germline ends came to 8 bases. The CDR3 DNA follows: TGTGCCAGCAGTTTTTCTCAGGTGAACACTGAAGCTTTCTTT. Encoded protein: CASSFSQVNTEAFF.

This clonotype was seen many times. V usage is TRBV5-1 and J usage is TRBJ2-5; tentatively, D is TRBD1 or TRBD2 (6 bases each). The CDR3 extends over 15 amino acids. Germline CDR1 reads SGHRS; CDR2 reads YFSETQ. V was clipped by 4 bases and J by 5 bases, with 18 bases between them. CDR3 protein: CASSLQRRGLETQYF. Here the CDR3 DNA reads TGCGCCAGCAGCCTCCAGCGGAGGGGGTTGGAGACCCAGTACTTC.

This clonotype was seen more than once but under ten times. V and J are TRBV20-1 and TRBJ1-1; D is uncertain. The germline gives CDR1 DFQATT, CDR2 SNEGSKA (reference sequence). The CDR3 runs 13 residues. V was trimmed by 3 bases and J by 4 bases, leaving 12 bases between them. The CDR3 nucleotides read TGCAGTGCTAGGAGAAGTGGAAGCACTGAAGCTTTCTTT. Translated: CSARRSGSTEAFF.

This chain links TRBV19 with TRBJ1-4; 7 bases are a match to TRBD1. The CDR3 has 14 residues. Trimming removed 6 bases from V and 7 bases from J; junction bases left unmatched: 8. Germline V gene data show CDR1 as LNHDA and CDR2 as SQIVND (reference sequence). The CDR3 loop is CASRNQGGGEKLFF. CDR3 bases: TGTGCCAGTAGGAACCAGGGGGGAGGTGAAAAACTGTTTTTT. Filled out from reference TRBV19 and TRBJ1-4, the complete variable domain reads DGGITQSPKYLFRKEGQNVTLSCEQNLNHDAMYWYRQDPGQGLRLIYYSQIVNDFQKGDIAEGYSVSREKKESFPLTVTSAQKNPTAFYLCASRNQGGGEKLFFGSGTQLSVL.

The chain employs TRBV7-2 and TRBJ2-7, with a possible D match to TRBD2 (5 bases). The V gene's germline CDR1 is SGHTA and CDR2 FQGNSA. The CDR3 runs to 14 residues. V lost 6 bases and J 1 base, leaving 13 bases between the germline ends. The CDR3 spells CASRPSGGSYEQYF. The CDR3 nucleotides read TGTGCCAGCAGGCCAAGCGGCGGTTCCTACGAGCAGTACTTC.

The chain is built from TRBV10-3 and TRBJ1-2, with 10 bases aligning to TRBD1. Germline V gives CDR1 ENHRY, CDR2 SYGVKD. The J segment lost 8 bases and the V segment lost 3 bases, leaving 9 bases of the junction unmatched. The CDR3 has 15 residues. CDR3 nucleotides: TGTGCCATCAGTGACCGACAGGGGGCTAGGAGCGGCTACACCTTC. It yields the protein CAISDRQGARSGYTF.

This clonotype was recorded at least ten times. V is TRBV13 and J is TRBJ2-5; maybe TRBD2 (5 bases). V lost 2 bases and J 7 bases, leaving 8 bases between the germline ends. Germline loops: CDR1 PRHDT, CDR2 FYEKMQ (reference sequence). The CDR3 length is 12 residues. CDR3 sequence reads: CASSLFRGTQYF. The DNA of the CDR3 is TGTGCCAGCAGCTTATTTCGGGGGACCCAGTACTTC.

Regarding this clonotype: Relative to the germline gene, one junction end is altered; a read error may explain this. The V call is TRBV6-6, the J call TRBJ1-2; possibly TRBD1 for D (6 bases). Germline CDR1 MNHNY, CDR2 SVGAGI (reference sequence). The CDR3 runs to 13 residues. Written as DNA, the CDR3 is TGTGCCAGCAGTTCGGACGGGGGCGGTGGCTACACTTTC. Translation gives CASSSDGGGGYTF.

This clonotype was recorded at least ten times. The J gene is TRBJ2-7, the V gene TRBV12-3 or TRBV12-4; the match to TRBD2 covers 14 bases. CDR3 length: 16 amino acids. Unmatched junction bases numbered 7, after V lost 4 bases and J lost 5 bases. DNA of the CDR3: TGTGCCAGCAGTTCTAGACTAGCGGGAGGGGGAAACGAGCAGTACTTC. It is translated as CASSSRLAGGGNEQYF.

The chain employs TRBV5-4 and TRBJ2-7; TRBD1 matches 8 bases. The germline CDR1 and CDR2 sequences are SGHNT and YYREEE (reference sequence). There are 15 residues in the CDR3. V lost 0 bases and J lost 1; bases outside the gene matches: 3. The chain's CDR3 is CASSLGGQGSYEQYF. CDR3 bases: TGTGCCAGCAGCTTGGGTGGACAGGGATCCTACGAGCAGTACTTC. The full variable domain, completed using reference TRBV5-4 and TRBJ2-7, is ETGVTQSPTHLIKTRGQQVTLRCSSQSGHNTVSWYQQALGQGPQFIFQYYREEENGRGNFPPRFSGLQFPNYSSELNVNALELDDSALYLCASSLGGQGSYEQYFGPGTRLTVT.

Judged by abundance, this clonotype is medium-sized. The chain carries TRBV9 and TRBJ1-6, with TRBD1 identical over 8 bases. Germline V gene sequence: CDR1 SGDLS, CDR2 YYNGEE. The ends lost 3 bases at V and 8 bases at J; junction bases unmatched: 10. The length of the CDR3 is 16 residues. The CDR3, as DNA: TGTGCCAGCAGCGCGGACAGGGTGAGAATGGATTCACCCCTCCACTTT. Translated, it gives CASSADRVRMDSPLHF.

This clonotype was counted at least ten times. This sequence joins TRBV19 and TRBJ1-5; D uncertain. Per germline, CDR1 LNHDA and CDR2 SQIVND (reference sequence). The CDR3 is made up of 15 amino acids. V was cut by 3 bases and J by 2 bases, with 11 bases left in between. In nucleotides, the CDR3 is TGTGCCAGTAGTATGGGTTGGCAGGGCAATCAGCCCCAGCATTTT. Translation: CASSMGWQGNQPQHF. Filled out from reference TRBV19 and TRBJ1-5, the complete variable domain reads DGGITQSPKYLFRKEGQNVTLSCEQNLNHDAMYWYRQDPGQGLRLIYYSQIVNDFQKGDIAEGYSVSREKKESFPLTVTSAQKNPTAFYLCASSMGWQGNQPQHFGDGTRLSIL.